Each of the 8 T cell receptor beta chains below was sequenced from the same sample in a study of T cell responses to AZD1222 COVID-19 vaccine. The table came from immunoSEQ multiplex PCR; TCRdb's copy has only in-frame clones and leaves some out. Of roughly 120,000 clones detected, roughly 87% appear once; the ten largest clones hold roughly 5.3%. Material: peripheral blood, obtained on day 0 of AZD1222 vaccination. The receptors were sampled from an adult in good health.

The rearrangement links TRBV6-2 or TRBV6-3 to TRBJ1-1; TRBD1 is a possible D gene (5 bases). The CDR3 length is 15 residues. Per germline, CDR1 MNHEY and CDR2 SVGEGT. V was shortened by 0 bases and J by 4 bases, with 12 bases between the two germline ends. CDR3 region: CASSYSVGVSTEAFF. In DNA, the CDR3 is TGTGCCAGCAGTTACTCTGTGGGGGTGAGCACTGAAGCTTTCTTT.

This clone was recorded once. The V call is TRBV10-3, the J call TRBJ2-5; TRBD2 agrees at 8 bases. This CDR3 comprises 14 residues. Germline assignment: CDR1 ENHRY and CDR2 SYGVKD. The ends lost 10 bases at V and 3 bases at J; junction bases unmatched: 10. CDR3 coding DNA: TGTGCCACGAAGCCCCGGGGGGGAGAAGAGACCCAGTACTTC. The encoded protein is CATKPRGGEETQYF.

The chain employs TRBV29-1 and TRBJ2-2; no definite D call. Germline CDR1 reads SQVTM; CDR2 reads ANQGSEA. The CDR3 is 12 amino acids. The V end lost 3 bases, the J end lost 4 bases, and 6 bases lay between the germline ends. The CDR3 is CSVDALTGELFF. For the CDR3, the DNA is TGCAGCGTTGATGCTCTCACCGGGGAGCTGTTTTTT.

This chain joins TRBV7-2 and TRBJ1-2; D not resolved. V was clipped by 1 base and J by 2 bases, with 8 bases between them. Germline CDR1 and CDR2: SGHTA and FQGNSA. This CDR3 has 14 amino acids. CDR3 bases: TGTGCCAGCAGCTTAGACAGAACAAACTATGGCTACACCTTC. Its translation: CASSLDRTNYGYTF.

This sequence joins TRBV27 and TRBJ2-1, with no clear D. The V end lost 2 bases, the J end lost 6 bases, and 5 bases lay between the germline ends. The CDR3 has 12 amino acids. Germline-derived CDR1 and CDR2 are MNHEY and SMNVEV (reference sequence). The CDR3 loop reads CASSLTGNEQFF. CDR3 in DNA: TGTGCCAGCAGTTTAACGGGCAATGAGCAGTTCTTC.

The J gene is TRBJ1-2, the V gene TRBV13; D possibly corresponds to TRBD1 (6 bases). The V gene's germline CDR1 is PRHDT and CDR2 FYEKMQ (reference sequence). The CDR3 has 15 amino acids. Trimming took 5 bases from V and 5 from J, leaving 18 bases between them. CDR3 residues: CASSLLVTGSYGYTF. As DNA, the CDR3 is TGTGCCAGCAGCCTCCTAGTGACAGGTTCTTATGGCTACACCTTC.

J is TRBJ2-2 and V is TRBV5-5, with 12 bases lining up with TRBD2. J gave up 3 bases and V 6 bases, and 12 bases lay outside the gene matches. CDR1 is SGHKS, CDR2 YYEKEE, per germline (reference sequence). CDR3 length: 18 amino acids. CDR3 nucleotide sequence: TGTGCCAGCAACCGACTAGCGGGGGCCGGTTGGGACACCGGGGAGCTGTTTTTT. This sequence encodes CASNRLAGAGWDTGELFF.

The V and J genes are TRBV10-3 and TRBJ1-4, with a possible D match to TRBD1 (5 bases). Trimming pared 5 bases from V and 4 bases from J, leaving 11 bases between. CDR1 is ENHRY and CDR2 is SYGVKD in the germline V gene. The CDR3 is 14 residues long. CDR3 DNA sequence: TGTGCCATCAGTCCGGGGGAACTTAATGAAAAACTGTTTTTT. Residues: CAISPGELNEKLFF.